The source of this TCR beta chain is a study of OX40 agonist ivuxolimab in advanced cancers. Study as a whole: The patients received agonistic anti-OX40 (CD134) antibody ivuxolimab. One hepatocellular carcinoma and a couple of cutaneous melanoma patients partially responded. General study findings and limits: In the 0.1 to 3.0 mg/kg range, CD4+ and CD8+ blood T cells had expanded clonally by week 6. CD4+ T cells averaged fewer expanded clones than CD8+ T cells.

Profiled with immunoSEQ multiplex PCR; TCRdb holds only in-frame clones, not every one. The sample has fewer than 80,000 clones; less than 90% are singletons. On this clone: Its antigen is currently unknown.

V was cut by 5 bases and J by 6 bases, with 14 bases left in between. The CDR3 length is 13 residues. Germline CDR1 reads SGHRS; CDR2 reads YFSETQ. The V call is TRBV5-1, the J call TRBJ1-2; D ambiguous. This sequence was found in an adult with an advanced solid tumor such as melanoma, head and neck, liver or kidney cancer. The sample in question was CD4+ or CD8+ T cells sorted from blood, obtained in a trial of the OX40 agonist ivuxolimab. CDR3 sequence: CASRPSWNDGYTF. In DNA form, the CDR3 reads TGCGCCAGCAGACCTTCGTGGAATGATGGCTACACCTTC.